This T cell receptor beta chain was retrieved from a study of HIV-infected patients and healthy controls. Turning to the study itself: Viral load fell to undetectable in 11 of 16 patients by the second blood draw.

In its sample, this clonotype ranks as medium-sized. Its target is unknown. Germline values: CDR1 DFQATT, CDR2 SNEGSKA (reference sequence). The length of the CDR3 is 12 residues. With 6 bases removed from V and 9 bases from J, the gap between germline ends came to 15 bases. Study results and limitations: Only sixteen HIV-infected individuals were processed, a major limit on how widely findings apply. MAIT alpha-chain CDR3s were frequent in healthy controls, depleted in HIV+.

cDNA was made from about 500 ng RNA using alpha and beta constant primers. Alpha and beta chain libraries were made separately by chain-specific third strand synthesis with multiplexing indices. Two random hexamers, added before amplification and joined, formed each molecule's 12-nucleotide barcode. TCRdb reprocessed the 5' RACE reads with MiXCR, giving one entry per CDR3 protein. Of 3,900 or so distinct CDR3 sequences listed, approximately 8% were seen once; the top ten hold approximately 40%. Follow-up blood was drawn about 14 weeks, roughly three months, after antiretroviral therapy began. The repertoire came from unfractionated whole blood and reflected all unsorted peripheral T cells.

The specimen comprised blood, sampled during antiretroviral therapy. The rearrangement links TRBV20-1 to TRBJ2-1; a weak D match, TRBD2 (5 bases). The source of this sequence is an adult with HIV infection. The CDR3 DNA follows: TGCAGTGCCCGCCGGATGAGCGGTGAGCAGTTCTTC. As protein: CSARRMSGEQFF.